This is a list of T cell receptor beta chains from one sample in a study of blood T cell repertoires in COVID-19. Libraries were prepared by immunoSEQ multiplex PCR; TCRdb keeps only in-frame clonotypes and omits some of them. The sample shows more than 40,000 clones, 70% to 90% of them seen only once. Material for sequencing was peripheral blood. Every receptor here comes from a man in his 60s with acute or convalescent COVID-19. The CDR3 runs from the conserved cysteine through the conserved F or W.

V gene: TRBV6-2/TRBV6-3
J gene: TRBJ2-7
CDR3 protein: CASSYSDTGTGSYEQYF

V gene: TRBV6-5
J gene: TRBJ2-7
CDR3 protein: CASSYSRQPPYEQYF

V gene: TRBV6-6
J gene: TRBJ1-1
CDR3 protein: CASSYEAGRGTEAFF

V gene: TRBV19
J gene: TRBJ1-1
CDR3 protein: CASSMVVGATEAFF

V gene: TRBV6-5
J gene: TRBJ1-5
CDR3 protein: CASSGTGPSNQPQHF

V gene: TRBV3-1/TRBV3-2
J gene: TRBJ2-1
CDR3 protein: CASRASERNNEQFF

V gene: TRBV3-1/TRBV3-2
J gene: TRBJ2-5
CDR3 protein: CASSHPLGAQETQYF

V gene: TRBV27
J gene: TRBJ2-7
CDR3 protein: CASSSTLLRGVSYEQYF

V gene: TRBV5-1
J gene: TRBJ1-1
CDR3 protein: CASSPSTGSAEAFF

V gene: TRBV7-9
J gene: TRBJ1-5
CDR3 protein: CASSSALTEYSNQPQHF

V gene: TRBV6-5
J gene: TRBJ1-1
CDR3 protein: CASSYTTGNTEAFF

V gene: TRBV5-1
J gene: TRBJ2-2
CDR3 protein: CASSFSGGTTGELFF

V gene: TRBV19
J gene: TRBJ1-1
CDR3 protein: CASSLTFTGAEAFF

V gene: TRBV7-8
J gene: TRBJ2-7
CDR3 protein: CASSRGQQVVSYEQYF

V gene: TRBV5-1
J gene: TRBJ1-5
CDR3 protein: CASSLTGNSNQPQHF

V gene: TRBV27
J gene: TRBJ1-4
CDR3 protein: CASRTGQGRPHEKLFF

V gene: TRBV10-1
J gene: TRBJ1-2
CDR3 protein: CASSPDTTMGYTF

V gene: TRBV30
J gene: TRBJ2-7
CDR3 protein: CAWSSGQGYEQYF

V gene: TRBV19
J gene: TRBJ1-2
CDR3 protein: CASSIATGPGDGYTF

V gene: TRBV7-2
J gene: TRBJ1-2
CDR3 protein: CASSPRTGGLINYGYTF

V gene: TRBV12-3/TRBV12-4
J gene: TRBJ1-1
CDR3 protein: CASRTRGSRAFF

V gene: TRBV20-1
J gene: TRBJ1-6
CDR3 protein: CSASPLPGQRDSPLHF

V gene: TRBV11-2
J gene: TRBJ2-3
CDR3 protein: CASSPWTGLSTDTQYF

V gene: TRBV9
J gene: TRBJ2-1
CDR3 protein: CASSPGGAQFF

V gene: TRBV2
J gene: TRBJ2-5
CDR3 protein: CASSDILAGGLQETQYF

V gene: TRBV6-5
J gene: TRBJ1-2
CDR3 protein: CASSQQGRDGYTF

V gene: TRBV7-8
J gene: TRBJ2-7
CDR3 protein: CASSPMREGEQYF

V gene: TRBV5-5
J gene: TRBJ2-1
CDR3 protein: CASSPWTGNNEQFF

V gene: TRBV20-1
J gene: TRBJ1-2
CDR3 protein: CSASNRDGYTF

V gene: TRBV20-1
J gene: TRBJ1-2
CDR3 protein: CSASDIDTGWYGYTF

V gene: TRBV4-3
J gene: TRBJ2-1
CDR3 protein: CASSQDLIQISPYNEQFF

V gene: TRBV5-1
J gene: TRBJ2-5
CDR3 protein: CASSYGQGQETQYF

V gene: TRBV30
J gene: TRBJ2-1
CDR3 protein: CAWSVLAGGHNEQFF

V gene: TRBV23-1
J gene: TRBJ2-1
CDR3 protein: CASSQHLHRGQHPDEQFF

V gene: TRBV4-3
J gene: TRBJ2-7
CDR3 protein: CASSQGRQGIYEQYF

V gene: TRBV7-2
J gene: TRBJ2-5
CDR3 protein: CASSLAGGWGETQYF

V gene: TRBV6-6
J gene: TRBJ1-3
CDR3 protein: CASSRDTYSGNTIYF

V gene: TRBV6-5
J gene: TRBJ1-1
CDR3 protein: CASSLQGVSTEAFF

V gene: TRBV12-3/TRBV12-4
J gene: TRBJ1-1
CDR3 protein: CASSTGFTEAFF

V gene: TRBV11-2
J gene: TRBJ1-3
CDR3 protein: CASSPYRVNSGNTIYF

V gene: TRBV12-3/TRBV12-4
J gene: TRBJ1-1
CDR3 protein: CASSLGGAEAFF

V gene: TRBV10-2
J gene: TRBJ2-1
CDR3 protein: CASSGGQPGWDEQFF

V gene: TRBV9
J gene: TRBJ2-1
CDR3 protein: CASSPGLAVYNEQFF